This entry lists 24 T cell receptor beta chains sequenced from one sample in a study of metastatic and nonmetastatic thyroid tumors. TCRdb re-analyzed the PCR reads using MiXCR. The sample shows approximately 40,000 clones, roughly 20% of them seen only once. Each patient came to thyroid surgery without any prior treatment (of any kind). The sample comprised blood. Receptors originate from a female donor with papillary thyroid cancer or a benign thyroid nodule (not recorded which). Some clones in this sample may be carry-over from other donors' samples.

This clone occurred many times. In the same sample, other DNA sequences code for this CDR3. The chain is built from TRBV12-3 or TRBV12-4 and TRBJ2-3, with TRBD1 identical over 9 bases. The CDR3 runs to 20 residues. The ends lost 3 bases at V and 2 bases at J; junction bases unmatched: 18. The CDR3 DNA sequence: TGTGCCAGCAGTTTTACGGTAACCCCCGGGACAGGGAAAGACACAGATACGCAGTATTTT. This codes for CASSFTVTPGTGKDTDTQYF.

This clone is a singleton in its sample. This may be a read error, as it is one base from a much larger clone. Within the sample, other DNA sequences also encode this same CDR3. The chain joins TRBV18 to TRBJ2-1, with 9 nucleotides matching TRBD2. The V and J ends lost 5 bases and 7 bases, in that order; junction bases with no gene match: 6. The length of the CDR3 is 14 residues. The V gene's germline CDR1 is KGHSH and CDR2 LQKENI. CDR3 coding DNA: TGTGCCAGCTCAGCGGGAGGGCCGGGTAATGAGCAGTTCTTC. It specifies CASSAGGPGNEQFF.

This clone was seen many times. CDR3 amino acids: CASSRFRGYEQYF. The CDR3 nucleotides are TGTGCCAGCAGCCGGTTCAGGGGGTACGAGCAGTACTTC. The chain carries TRBV3-1 and TRBJ2-7; 7 positions match TRBD1. V lost 4 bases, J lost 4 bases, and 4 bases stayed unmatched. The CDR3 runs 13 residues. Germline-derived CDR1 and CDR2 are LGHDT and YNNKEL (reference sequence).

As regards this clone: One junction end disagrees with the germline gene, perhaps due to a read error. The V and J genes are TRBV11-3 and TRBJ1-6; D remains ambiguous. Germline CDR1 SGHNT, CDR2 YENEEA. The CDR3 sequence is 13 residues long. The DNA of the CDR3 is TGTGCAAGCAGACCTGGTCCCCGTCAGACCCTCCACTTT. Its translation: CASRPGPRQTLHF.

Ten or more counts support this clone. The chain links TRBV19 to TRBJ2-1; 11 bases match TRBD2. Looked up from germline, CDR1 is LNHDA and CDR2 is SQIVND (reference sequence). The CDR3 runs to 16 residues. V was clipped by 5 bases and J by 4 bases; unmatched bases: 7. The CDR3 sequence is CASSASGTSGYNEQFF. The CDR3 DNA reads as TGTGCCAGTAGTGCCAGCGGGACTAGCGGTTACAATGAGCAGTTCTTC. The full variable domain, completed using reference TRBV19 and TRBJ2-1, is DGGITQSPKYLFRKEGQNVTLSCEQNLNHDAMYWYRQDPGQGLRLIYYSQIVNDFQKGDIAEGYSVSREKKESFPLTVTSAQKNPTAFYLCASSASGTSGYNEQFFGPGTRLTVL.

A few counts support this clone. The rearrangement links TRBV6-1 to TRBJ2-3; D remains unclear. Germline lookup yields CDR1 MNHNS and CDR2 SASEGT. The CDR3 is 14 amino acids. V dropped 4 bases and J dropped 3 bases, with 11 bases sitting between them. CDR3 sequence: CASSGYDGTDTQYF. The CDR3 DNA follows: TGTGCCAGCAGTGGATACGATGGAACAGATACGCAGTATTTT.

The chain combines TRBV20-1 with TRBJ2-2; 7 bases agree with TRBD1. This CDR3 is 15 amino acids long. Trimming took 5 bases from V and 0 from J; bases not matched to a gene: 6. Per germline, CDR1 DFQATT and CDR2 SNEGSKA (reference sequence). CDR3 sequence (DNA): TGCAGTGCTCCCCGACAGGGCGCGAACACCGGGGAGCTGTTTTTT. It specifies CSAPRQGANTGELFF.

This clone was detected only a few times. The rearrangement joins TRBV20-1 to TRBJ1-2, with D possibly matching TRBD1 (5 bases). CDR3 length equals 15 residues. CDR1 is DFQATT and CDR2 is SNEGSKA in the germline V gene (reference sequence). V was trimmed by 3 bases and J by 1 base, leaving 15 bases between them. The CDR3 nucleotides are TGCAGTGCTAGCCGTGTGCGGACAAGTAACTATGGCTACACCTTC. It translates to CSASRVRTSNYGYTF.

The chain uses TRBV4-1 and TRBJ2-3, with 7 bases lining up with TRBD1. The V gene's germline CDR1 is MGHRA and CDR2 YSYEKL. Trimming at V came to 3 bases and at J to 6 bases, leaving 12 bases not matched to a gene. The CDR3 is 16 residues long. This CDR3 is CASSHFGQADRDTQYF. Written as DNA, the CDR3 is TGCGCCAGCAGCCACTTTGGACAGGCGGATCGGGATACGCAGTATTTT.

Notes on this clone: One end of the junction varies from germline; a read error may be responsible. The J gene is TRBJ2-7, the V gene TRBV6-1, with TRBD2 as a possible D gene (7 bases). This CDR3 spans 14 amino acids. Germline assignment: CDR1 MNHNS and CDR2 SASEGT. The CDR3 sequence is CSSRWGGGAYEQYF. CDR3 in DNA: TGTTCCAGCAGGTGGGGAGGGGGGGCCTACGAGCAGTACTTC.

Concerning this clone: At one end the junction does not follow the germline gene, possibly because of a read error. CDR3 bases: TGTGCCAGTAGTGGCCCCCGTGACGGGAGCACATATACGCAGTATTTT. It is translated as CASSGPRDGSTYTQYF. The chain employs TRBV19 and TRBJ2-3; TRBD2 is a possible D gene (6 bases). CDR1 LNHDA and CDR2 SQIVND come from the germline V gene (reference sequence). The CDR3 covers 16 residues.

This clone was picked up many times. The V gene is TRBV29-1, the J gene TRBJ1-1; D ambiguous. CDR1 and CDR2 from the germline V gene are SQVTM and ANQGSEA. Trimming removed 4 bases from V and 1 base from J, with 10 bases in between. The CDR3 sequence is 13 residues long. CDR3 nucleotide sequence: TGCAGCGTTGTGGTGGTCGCGAACACTGAAGCTTTCTTT. Protein product: CSVVVVANTEAFF.

This clone was seen at least ten times. The chain links TRBV10-3 to TRBJ1-3; D is ambiguous. CDR1 is ENHRY and CDR2 is SYGVKD in the germline V gene. This CDR3 has 14 residues. V gave up 11 bases and J gave up 1 base, with 15 bases separating them. CDR3 in DNA: TGTGCCTATGGAAGCCAGGAATCTGGAAACACCATATATTTT. As protein: CAYGSQESGNTIYF.

This clone was picked up a small number of times. The chain combines TRBV24-1 with TRBJ2-2; 7 nucleotides align to TRBD2. The V gene end was trimmed by 4 bases and the J gene end by 8 bases; junction bases not matched to a gene: 9. CDR1 is KGHDR, CDR2 SFDVKD, per germline. CDR3 length: 15 amino acids. The CDR3 spells CATSDGGIASGELFF. The DNA of the CDR3 is TGTGCCACCAGTGACGGGGGGATAGCGTCTGGGGAGCTGTTTTTT.

This clone came up many times. J is TRBJ2-3 and V is TRBV2; 8 bases align to TRBD1. J was trimmed by 2 bases and V by 6 bases; bases with no gene match: 7. Germline CDR1 reads SNHLY; CDR2 reads FYNNEI. This CDR3 has 15 residues. This chain's CDR3 is CASSGQGLLTDTQYF. Written as DNA, the CDR3 is TGTGCCAGCAGCGGACAGGGTTTGCTCACAGATACGCAGTATTTT.

V gene TRBV28 combines with J gene TRBJ1-5; D unclear. Trimming cost V 7 bases and J 4 bases, with 14 bases left between them. Germline lookup yields CDR1 MDHEN and CDR2 SYDVKM. The CDR3 loop spans 14 amino acids. The CDR3 DNA reads TGTGCCAGCAAGAAGGACGTCACGAATCAGCCCCAGCATTTT. Amino acids: CASKKDVTNQPQHF.

The chain recombines TRBV12-3 or TRBV12-4 with TRBJ1-6; D unresolved. V was pared by 3 bases and J by 9 bases, with 9 bases between. The length of the CDR3 is 13 residues. The CDR3 protein is CASSFRTRSPLHF. The CDR3, as DNA: TGTGCCAGCAGTTTCAGGACCCGTTCACCCCTCCACTTT.

This clone was observed many times. This sequence joins TRBV19 and TRBJ2-1, with TRBD2 matching 11 bases. Germline lookup yields CDR1 LNHDA and CDR2 SQIVND (reference sequence). With 4 bases clipped from V and 8 bases from J, the junction kept 7 bases outside the gene matches. The length of the CDR3 is 15 residues. The CDR3 protein is CASSKLAGAQYEQFF. The CDR3 nucleotides read TGTGCCAGTAGTAAACTAGCGGGAGCCCAGTATGAGCAGTTCTTC.

This chain uses TRBV5-1 with TRBJ1-2, with D uncertain. The germline V gene has CDR1 SGHRS and CDR2 YFSETQ. There are 14 residues in the CDR3. Trimming left V 1 base short and J 4 bases short, with 11 bases between. The CDR3 DNA reads TGCGCCAGCAGCTTGTCGCCGGGGAGCTATGGCTACACCTTC. Its protein is CASSLSPGSYGYTF.

There are a few counts of this clone. Just one base apart from a much larger clone, this may be a read error. No conserved phenylalanine or tryptophan is present at the end of the CDR3, so a read error is the likely explanation. The chain carries TRBV12-3 or TRBV12-4 and TRBJ1-1; perhaps TRBD1 as D (5 bases). The CDR3 has 11 amino acids. CDR3 region: CASILRGEAFS. In nucleotides, the CDR3 is TGTGCCAGCATTTTAAGGGGCGAAGCTTTCTCT.

Many counts were recorded for this clone. The chain recombines TRBV3-1 with TRBJ1-6, with 8 nucleotides matching TRBD1. The CDR3 consists of 17 residues. With 2 bases clipped from V and 7 bases from J, the junction kept 10 bases outside the gene matches. Germline V gene sequence: CDR1 LGHDT, CDR2 YNNKEL (reference sequence). The CDR3 nucleotides are TGTGCCAGCAGCCAAACAGGGGGGCCCATAGCGAATTCACCCCTCCACTTT. Residues: CASSQTGGPIANSPLHF. Full variable domain (missing parts from reference TRBV3-1 and TRBJ1-6): DTAVSQTPKYLVTQMGNDKSIKCEQNLGHDTMYWYKQDSKKFLKIMFSYNNKELIINETVPNRFSPKSPDKAHLNLHINSLELGDSAVYFCASSQTGGPIANSPLHFGNGTRLTVT.

This clone was seen only once. The chain combines TRBV11-2 with TRBJ1-2; D possibly corresponds to TRBD1 (6 bases). Germline CDR1 SGHAT, CDR2 FQNNGV. The CDR3 has 14 amino acids. With 0 bases removed from V and 10 bases from J, the gap between germline ends came to 15 bases. In DNA, the CDR3 is TGTGCCAGCAGCTTAGACAGGGGTGGGGAACTCTACACCTTC. Amino acid sequence: CASSLDRGGELYTF. The full variable domain, rest sourced from reference TRBV11-2 and TRBJ1-2, is EAGVAQSPRYKIIEKRQSVAFWCNPISGHATLYWYQQILGQGPKLLIQFQNNGVVDDSQLPKDRFSAERLKGVDSTLKIQPAKLEDSAVYLCASSLDRGGELYTFGSGTRLTVV.

Details on this clone: Mismatch with germline at one junction end may stem from a read error. The rearrangement uses TRBV30 and TRBJ2-2; D is undetermined. The germline V gene encodes CDR1 GTSNPN and CDR2 SVGIG (reference sequence). This CDR3 spans 13 amino acids. CDR3 sequence (DNA): TGTGCCAGGAGTTTGGGGATAACCGGGGAGCTGTTTTTT. Translation gives CARSLGITGELFF.

This clone appeared many times. V usage is TRBV3-1 and J usage is TRBJ2-3; D may be TRBD1 (5 bases). The germline gives CDR1 LGHDT, CDR2 YNNKEL (reference sequence). The V and J ends lost 4 bases and 1 base respectively, with 12 bases between them. There are 15 residues in the CDR3. The CDR3 DNA sequence: TGTGCCAGCAGCCCGCTAGGGGTTGGCACAGATACGCAGTATTTT. This sequence encodes CASSPLGVGTDTQYF.